These T cell receptor beta chains were read from a single sample in a study of OX40 agonist ivuxolimab in advanced cancers. Sequenced by immunoSEQ multiplex PCR; TCRdb stores in-frame clones only, minus some. Here the sample spans 40,000 to 55,000 clones, 75% to 85% being singletons. Sequenced material: CD4+ or CD8+ T cells sorted from blood, taken in a trial of the OX40 agonist ivuxolimab. These receptors were collected from an adult with an advanced solid tumor such as melanoma, head and neck, liver or kidney cancer. Both conserved end residues are part of each CDR3. The order of the fields is V gene, clone size, J gene, D gene, CDR3 protein, CDR3 DNA. D genes are given only for firm matches. Where a row states a size, it is once, few, many or the class of an expanded clone; other rows omit it.

>TRBV19|.|TRBJ2-5|TRBD1
CASSLLPGGGETQYF
TGTGCCAGTAGTTTGCTGCCAGGGGGCGGCGAGACCCAGTACTTC
>TRBV18|.|TRBJ2-3|.
CASSSQGLGQYF
TGTGCCAGCTCATCACAGGGCCTCGGGCAGTATTTT
>TRBV15|.|TRBJ1-2|.
CATSRGTANYGYTF
TGTGCCACCAGCAGAGGGACAGCTAACTATGGCTACACCTTC
>TRBV19|.|TRBJ2-7|TRBD2
CASTRLAGGEQYF
TGTGCCAGTACCCGACTAGCGGGAGGCGAGCAGTACTTC
>TRBV7-2|once|TRBJ2-4|.
CASSQISGGVAKNIQYF
TGTGCCAGCAGCCAGATTTCAGGAGGGGTTGCCAAAAACATTCAGTACTTC
>TRBV2|few|TRBJ2-2|.
CASSEFQNTGELFF
TGTGCCAGCAGTGAATTCCAGAACACCGGGGAGCTGTTTTTT
>TRBV15|.|TRBJ2-1|.
CATSRVGNYNEQFF
TGTGCCACCAGCAGAGTCGGCAACTACAATGAGCAGTTCTTC
>TRBV9|.|TRBJ1-1|.
CASSVAPGDHTEAFF
TGTGCCAGCAGCGTAGCGCCCGGGGACCACACTGAAGCTTTCTTT
>TRBV9|.|TRBJ2-7|.
CASSVDLWDSRKYEQYF
TGTGCCAGCAGCGTAGATCTTTGGGATAGCAGGAAATACGAGCAGTACTTC
>TRBV7-6|.|TRBJ1-5|.
CASSLGRNQPQHF
TGTGCCAGCAGCTTAGGTAGGAATCAGCCCCAGCATTTT
>TRBV18|.|TRBJ2-1|.
CASSRTGRNYNEQFF
TGTGCCAGCTCACGGACGGGACGGAACTACAATGAGCAGTTCTTC
>TRBV19|.|TRBJ1-4|.
CASSTTGTKEKLFF
TGTGCCAGTAGTACAACAGGGACTAAGGAAAAACTGTTTTTT
>TRBV6-1|.|TRBJ1-2|.
CASSEWGVGGYTF
TGTGCCAGCAGTGAATGGGGAGTCGGTGGCTACACCTTC
>TRBV7-6|.|TRBJ1-1|TRBD1
CASSATDRRHTEAFF
TGTGCCAGCAGCGCGACGGACAGGCGGCACACTGAAGCTTTCTTT
>TRBV23-1|few|TRBJ2-7|.
CASSHATIVCEQYF
TGCGCCAGCAGTCATGCAACAATCGTCTGCGAGCAGTACTTC
>TRBV29-1|few|TRBJ1-1|.
CSGRRNTEAFF
TGCAGCGGAAGAAGGAACACTGAAGCTTTCTTT
>TRBV10-2|.|TRBJ2-5|TRBD1
CASRDRGAKTQYF
TGCGCCAGCAGGGACAGGGGGGCGAAGACCCAGTACTTC
>TRBV7-8|.|TRBJ2-7|TRBD2
CASSFSGGEDEQYF
TGTGCCAGCAGCTTCAGCGGGGGTGAGGACGAGCAGTACTTC
>TRBV11-2|.|TRBJ2-1|TRBD2
CASSLVGGLAGNEQFF
TGTGCCAGCAGCTTAGTCGGGGGACTAGCGGGCAATGAGCAGTTCTTC
>TRBV4-1|once|TRBJ2-5|.
CASRDSQETQYF
TGCGCCAGCAGGGACAGCCAAGAGACCCAGTACTTC
>TRBV2|once|TRBJ2-7|.
CASSPIYEQYF
TGTGCCAGCAGCCCTATTTACGAGCAGTACTTC
>TRBV11-2|.|TRBJ2-5|.
CASSFGRLTQYF
TGTGCCAGCAGCTTCGGCAGGTTGACCCAGTACTTC
>TRBV6-5|.|TRBJ2-1|TRBD1
CASSYPRQGVGNEQFF
TGTGCCAGCAGTTACCCCCGACAGGGAGTGGGCAATGAGCAGTTCTTC
>TRBV6-1|.|TRBJ1-6|.
CASSPGRPYNSPLHF
TGTGCCAGCAGCCCGGGGAGGCCCTATAATTCACCCCTCCACTTT
>TRBV5-1|.|TRBJ2-7|.
CASSLAPGPGEQYF
TGCGCCAGCAGCTTGGCCCCCGGTCCGGGCGAGCAGTACTTC
>TRBV7-9|.|TRBJ2-2|.
CASSLLRPPNTGELFF
TGTGCCAGCAGCTTGCTTCGCCCACCCAACACCGGGGAGCTGTTTTTT
>TRBV10-2|.|TRBJ1-5|.
CASSVQGTQPQHF
TGCGCCAGCAGTGTTCAGGGGACTCAGCCCCAGCATTTT
>TRBV7-3|.|TRBJ1-1|.
CASSLRGDPNTEAFF
TGTGCCAGCAGCTTGAGGGGAGATCCGAACACTGAAGCTTTCTTT
>TRBV6-5|.|TRBJ1-2|.
CASSPAGEVGYTF
TGTGCCAGCAGTCCGGCAGGGGAGGTTGGCTACACCTTC
>TRBV7-9|.|TRBJ2-1|TRBD1
CASSQPGQEYNEQFF
TGTGCCAGCAGCCAACCCGGACAGGAATACAATGAGCAGTTCTTC
>TRBV28|.|TRBJ1-4|.
CASRPDRTPAEKLFF
TGTGCCAGCAGACCCGACCGGACCCCGGCAGAGAAACTGTTTTTT
>TRBV7-7|once|TRBJ2-1|TRBD2
CASSPGGANEQFF
TGTGCTAGCAGTCCGGGGGGGGCTAATGAGCAGTTCTTC
>TRBV5-6|.|TRBJ2-2|TRBD1
CASSFLGQGRGGELFF
TGTGCCAGCAGTTTCCTTGGACAGGGGCGAGGCGGGGAGCTGTTTTTT
>TRBV28|.|TRBJ1-2|.
CASSSGARAQYGYTF
TGTGCCAGCAGTTCAGGCGCCAGGGCTCAGTATGGCTACACCTTC
>TRBV10-1|.|TRBJ2-7|.
CASSPTGNEQYF
TGCGCCAGCAGCCCGACAGGAAACGAGCAGTACTTC
>TRBV10-3|.|TRBJ1-1|TRBD1
CAIRNDRGVWTEAFF
TGTGCCATCAGGAACGACAGGGGAGTATGGACTGAAGCTTTCTTT
>TRBV6-5|.|TRBJ1-1|.
CASSYSIFDSEAFF
TGTGCCAGCAGTTACTCGATATTTGACAGCGAAGCTTTCTTT
>TRBV6-1|.|TRBJ1-5|TRBD1
CASSAGDSVNQPQHF
TGTGCCAGCAGTGCGGGGGACAGCGTAAATCAGCCCCAGCATTTT
>TRBV19|.|TRBJ1-4|.
CASSIEATGYEKLFF
TGTGCCAGTAGTATAGAGGCTACGGGATATGAAAAACTGTTTTTT
>TRBV28|.|TRBJ2-5|.
CASSRGTQYF
TGTGCCAGCAGCCGTGGGACCCAGTACTTC
>TRBV19|.|TRBJ1-1|.
CASSVQGTNTEAFF
TGTGCCAGTAGTGTCCAGGGGACGAACACTGAAGCTTTCTTT
>TRBV4-1|few|TRBJ2-7|.
CASSQEPRYEQYF
TGCGCCAGCAGCCAGGAACCTCGCTACGAGCAGTACTTC
>TRBV6-5|once|TRBJ1-2|TRBD1
CASSSGTAGYTF
TGTGCCAGCAGTTCCGGGACAGCTGGCTACACCTTC
>TRBV6-1|.|TRBJ1-2|TRBD1
CASSEAPGQSYGYTF
TGTGCCAGCAGTGAAGCCCCGGGACAGTCCTATGGCTACACCTTC
>TRBV7-3|.|TRBJ2-3|TRBD2
CASGLVREGTQYF
TGTGCCAGTGGCTTGGTGCGGGAGGGTACGCAGTATTTT
>TRBV21-1|.|TRBJ2-3|.
CASTGGTQGAAGISTDTQYF
TGTGCCAGCACCGGCGGTACACAGGGGGCAGCCGGGATAAGCACAGATACGCAGTATTTT
>TRBV9|once|TRBJ2-5|TRBD2
CASDSGGLGGETQYF
TGTGCCAGCGATAGCGGGGGTCTAGGTGGAGAGACCCAGTACTTC